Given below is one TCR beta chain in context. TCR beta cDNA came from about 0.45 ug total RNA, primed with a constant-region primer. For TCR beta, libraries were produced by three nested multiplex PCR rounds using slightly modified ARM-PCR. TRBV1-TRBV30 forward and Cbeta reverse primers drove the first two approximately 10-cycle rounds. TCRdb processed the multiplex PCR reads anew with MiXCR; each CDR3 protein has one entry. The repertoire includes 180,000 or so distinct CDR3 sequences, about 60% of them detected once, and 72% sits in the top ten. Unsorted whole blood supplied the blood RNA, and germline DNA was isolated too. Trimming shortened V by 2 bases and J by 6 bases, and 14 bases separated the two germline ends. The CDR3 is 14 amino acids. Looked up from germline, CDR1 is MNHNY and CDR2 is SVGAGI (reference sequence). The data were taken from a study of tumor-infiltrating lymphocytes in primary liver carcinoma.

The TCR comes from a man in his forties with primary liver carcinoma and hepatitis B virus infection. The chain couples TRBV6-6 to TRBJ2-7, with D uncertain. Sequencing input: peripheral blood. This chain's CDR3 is CASSYGPQPGEQYF. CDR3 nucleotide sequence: TGTGCCAGCAGTTACGGGCCCCAACCGGGCGAGCAGTACTTC.